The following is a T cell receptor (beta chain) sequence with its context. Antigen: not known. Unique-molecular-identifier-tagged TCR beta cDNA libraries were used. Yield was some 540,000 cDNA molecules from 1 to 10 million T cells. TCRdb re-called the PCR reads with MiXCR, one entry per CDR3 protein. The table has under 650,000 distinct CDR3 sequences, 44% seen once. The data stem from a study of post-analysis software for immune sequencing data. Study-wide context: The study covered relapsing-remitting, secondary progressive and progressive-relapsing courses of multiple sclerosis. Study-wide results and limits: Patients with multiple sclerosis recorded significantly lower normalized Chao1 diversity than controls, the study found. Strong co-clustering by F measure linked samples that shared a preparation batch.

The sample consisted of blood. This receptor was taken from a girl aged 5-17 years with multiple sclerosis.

The CDR3 DNA is TGTGCCAGCAGCTTGGGGCCTGGTGGGGCCAACGTCCTGACTTTC. It translates to CASSLGPGGANVLTF. V gene TRBV11-2 combines with J gene TRBJ2-6; possibly TRBD1 for D (5 bases). The CDR3 consists of 15 residues. Trimming stripped 3 bases from V and 3 bases from J, with 9 bases between. The V gene's germline CDR1 is SGHAT and CDR2 FQNNGV.